This note documents a single TCR beta chain sequence. The antigen is not known. TCRbeta libraries were built with three rounds of nested PCR, modified from ARM-PCR. One entry per CDR3 protein, called by TCRdb with MiXCR from the multiplex PCR reads. The sample consists of roughly 120,000 distinct CDR3 sequences, roughly three fifths of them appearing once. The data originate from a study of tumor and adjacent non-tumor tissue in lung cancer. Study-wide context: The patients, 9 to 11 men and a few women, were 31 to 76 with stage I to III disease.

V lost 6 bases to trimming and J lost 4 bases; unmatched junction nucleotides: 12. The CDR3 is made up of 15 amino acids. Germline V lookup: CDR1 SQVTM, CDR2 ANQGSEA. Overall study results and limits: Top 100 clones took a larger repertoire share in normal lung. Shorter survival was associated with higher TCR diversity in tumors.

RNA was extracted from bulk tissue without any cell sorting. Distant lung tissue was collected more than 3 cm away from the tumor edge. Newly diagnosed lung cancer patients had thoracic surgery in China, August–late 2014, without prior chemotherapy. V is TRBV29-1 and J is TRBJ2-1, with 7 bases aligning to TRBD2. Sample: distant non-tumor lung tissue. The sequence came from a man aged 60 to 69 with non-small cell lung cancer. The DNA of the CDR3 is TGCAGCGTCTATGCTTGGGGGGGGGGTTACAATGAGCAGTTCTTC. As protein: CSVYAWGGGYNEQFF.